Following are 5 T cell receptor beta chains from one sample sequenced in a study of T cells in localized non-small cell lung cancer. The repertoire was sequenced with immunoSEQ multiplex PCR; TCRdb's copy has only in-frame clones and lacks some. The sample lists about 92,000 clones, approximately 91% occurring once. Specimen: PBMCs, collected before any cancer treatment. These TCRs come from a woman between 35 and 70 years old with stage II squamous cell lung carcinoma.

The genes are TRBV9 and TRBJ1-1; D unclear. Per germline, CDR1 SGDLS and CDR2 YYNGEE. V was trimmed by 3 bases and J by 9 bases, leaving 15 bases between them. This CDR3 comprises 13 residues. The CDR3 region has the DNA TGTGCCAGCAGCGGCATACAAGGCGGGCAAGCTTTCTTT. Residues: CASSGIQGGQAFF.

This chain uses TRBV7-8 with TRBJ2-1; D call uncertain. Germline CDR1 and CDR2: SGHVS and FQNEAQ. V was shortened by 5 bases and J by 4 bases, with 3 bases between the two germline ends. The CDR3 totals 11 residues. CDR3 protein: CASSIYNEQFF. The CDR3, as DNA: TGTGCCAGCAGCATATACAATGAGCAGTTCTTC. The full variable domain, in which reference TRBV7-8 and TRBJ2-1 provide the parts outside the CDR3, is GAGVSQSPRYKVAKRGQDVALRCDPISGHVSLFWYQQALGQGPEFLTYFQNEAQLDKSGLPSDRFFAERPEGSVSTLKIQRTQQEDSAVYLCASSIYNEQFFGPGTRLTVL.

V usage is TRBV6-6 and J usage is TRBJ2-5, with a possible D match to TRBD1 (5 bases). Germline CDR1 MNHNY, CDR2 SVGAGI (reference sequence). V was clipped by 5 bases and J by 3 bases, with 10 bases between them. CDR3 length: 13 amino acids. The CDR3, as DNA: TGTGCCAGCAGTCTACAGACAGAAGAGACCCAGTACTTC. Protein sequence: CASSLQTEETQYF.

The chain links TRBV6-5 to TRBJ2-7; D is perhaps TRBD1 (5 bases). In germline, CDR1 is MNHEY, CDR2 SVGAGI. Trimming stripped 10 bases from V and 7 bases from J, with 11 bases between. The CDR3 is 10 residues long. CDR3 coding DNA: TGTGCCACTACCGCAGGGGAGCAGTACTTC. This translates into CATTAGEQYF.

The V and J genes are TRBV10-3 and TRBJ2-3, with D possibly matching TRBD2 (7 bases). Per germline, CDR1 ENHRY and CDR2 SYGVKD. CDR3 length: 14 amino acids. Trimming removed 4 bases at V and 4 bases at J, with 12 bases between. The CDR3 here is CAISVGGGPDTQYF. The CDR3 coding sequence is TGTGCCATCAGTGTTGGGGGGGGGCCAGATACGCAGTATTTT.